Each of the 21 T cell receptor beta chains below was sequenced from the same sample in a study of technical replicates of blood from a few donors. Measured with immunoSEQ multiplex PCR; TCRdb has only the in-frame clones, and not every one. The table records about 66,000 clones, 80% to 95% of them present only once. Input material: PBMCs. The source is a human donor in good health. Some clones in this sample may be carry-over from other donors' samples.

The gene calls are TRBV11-2 and TRBJ2-3; possible D gene TRBD2, 6 bases. Germline loops: CDR1 SGHAT, CDR2 FQNNGV. The CDR3 is made up of 17 amino acids. V was pared by 0 bases and J by 3 bases, with 16 bases between. CDR3 in DNA: TGTGCCAGCAGCTTAGATCGGGTAGCGGTGGGGACAGATACGCAGTATTTT. Its protein product is CASSLDRVAVGTDTQYF. Full variable domain (outside the CDR3, taken from reference TRBV11-2 and TRBJ2-3): EAGVAQSPRYKIIEKRQSVAFWCNPISGHATLYWYQQILGQGPKLLIQFQNNGVVDDSQLPKDRFSAERLKGVDSTLKIQPAKLEDSAVYLCASSLDRVAVGTDTQYFGPGTRLTVL.

The chain has TRBV4-3 and TRBJ2-2; unclear D gene. This CDR3 has 11 residues. From germline, CDR1 is LGHNA and CDR2 YSLEER. V was clipped by 8 bases and J by 7 bases, with 8 bases between them. CDR3 region: CASSPGGELFF. The CDR3, as DNA: TGCGCCAGCTCCCCGGGCGGGGAGCTGTTTTTT.

V and J are TRBV5-1 and TRBJ2-3, with TRBD2 matching 15 bases. Germline trimming cut 4 bases from V and 1 base from J; bases unmatched to any gene: 13. The CDR3 length is 20 residues. Germline loops: CDR1 SGHRS, CDR2 YFSETQ. CDR3 residues: CASSLIPGTSGGWGTDTQYF. CDR3 DNA: TGCGCCAGCAGCCTCATTCCCGGGACTAGCGGGGGGTGGGGCACAGATACGCAGTATTTT.

This clone was seen a few times. The chain links TRBV30 to TRBJ1-1; perhaps TRBD1 as D (5 bases). Germline V lookup: CDR1 GTSNPN, CDR2 SVGIG (reference sequence). The germline V and J ends were trimmed by 2 bases and 11 bases, with 18 bases remaining between them. This CDR3 is 13 amino acids long. The CDR3 DNA sequence: TGTGCCTGGAGTTCAGGAGGGGCCGTTCCCGCTTTCTTT. Its protein is CAWSSGGAVPAFF.

About this clone: Other nucleotide sequences in the sample specify the same CDR3. The chain links TRBV19 to TRBJ2-1; tentative D call: TRBD2 (6 bases). Trimming shortened V by 4 bases and J by 0 bases, and 10 bases separated the two germline ends. This CDR3 region has 15 residues. Germline V gene lookup returns CDR1 LNHDA and CDR2 SQIVND (reference sequence). The chain's CDR3 is CASSRDGSSYNEQFF. The CDR3 DNA reads TGTGCCAGTAGTAGGGACGGGAGCTCCTACAATGAGCAGTTCTTC.

This sequence joins TRBV5-4 and TRBJ2-5; tentatively, D is TRBD2 (5 bases). Per the germline V gene, CDR1 is SGHNT and CDR2 is YYREEE (reference sequence). The CDR3 has 12 residues. The V and J ends lost 3 bases and 4 bases respectively, with 7 bases between them. The CDR3 region is CASSWELETQYF. The CDR3 nucleotides read TGTGCCAGCAGCTGGGAGTTAGAGACCCAGTACTTC.

V is TRBV18 and J is TRBJ1-2; D may be TRBD1 (5 bases). CDR1 is KGHSH and CDR2 is LQKENI in the germline V gene. The length of the CDR3 is 16 residues. The V end lost 3 bases, the J end lost 8 bases, and 22 bases lay between the germline ends. The DNA for the CDR3 is TGTGCCAGCTCACCCGAGCAGGGAGGAGGCCAGTTCGGCTACACCTTC. As protein: CASSPEQGGGQFGYTF.

The gene calls are TRBV19 and TRBJ1-2; 7 positions match TRBD1. This CDR3 contains 17 residues. Germline V gene data show CDR1 as LNHDA and CDR2 as SQIVND (reference sequence). Trimming at V came to 7 bases and at J to 3 bases, leaving 17 bases not matched to a gene. The CDR3 DNA reads TGTGCCAGTACCAACATTCGGGACAGAACGGTTGACTATGGCTACACCTTC. As protein: CASTNIRDRTVDYGYTF.

The genes are TRBV5-6 and TRBJ2-6; the match to TRBD1 covers 9 bases. The CDR3 is 15 amino acids. Trimming at V came to 4 bases and at J to 8 bases, leaving 7 bases not matched to a gene. Germline loops: CDR1 SGHDT, CDR2 YYEEEE. CDR3 loop: CASSIPGTGSNVLTF. In DNA, the CDR3 is TGTGCCAGCAGCATACCCGGGACAGGGTCCAACGTCCTGACTTTC. The full variable domain, in which reference TRBV5-6 and TRBJ2-6 provide the parts outside the CDR3, is DAGVTQSPTHLIKTRGQQVTLRCSPKSGHDTVSWYQQALGQGPQFIFQYYEEEERQRGNFPDRFSGHQFPNYSSELNVNALLLGDSALYLCASSIPGTGSNVLTFGAGSRLTVL.

This clone was detected a few times. This sequence joins TRBV4-2 and TRBJ2-2; TRBD2 might be the D (5 bases). V dropped 1 base and J dropped 7 bases, with 16 bases sitting between them. The CDR3 has 16 residues. Germline V lookup: CDR1 LGHNA, CDR2 YNFKEQ. CDR3 residues: CASSQGFSDGGGELFF. CDR3 coding DNA: TGTGCCAGCAGCCAAGGTTTTAGCGACGGCGGCGGGGAGCTGTTTTTT.

The chain recombines TRBV29-1 with TRBJ1-2, with 10 bases identical to TRBD1. Trimming at V came to 3 bases and at J to 7 bases, leaving 2 bases not matched to a gene. The CDR3 is made up of 12 amino acids. Germline-derived CDR1 and CDR2 are SQVTM and ANQGSEA. The CDR3 loop is CSVEGTGAGYTF. CDR3 sequence (DNA): TGCAGCGTTGAGGGGACAGGGGCTGGCTACACCTTC. Full variable domain (missing parts from reference TRBV29-1 and TRBJ1-2): SAVISQKPSRDICQRGTSLTIQCQVDSQVTMMFWYRQQPGQSLTLIATANQGSEATYESGFVIDKFPISRPNLTFSTLTVSNMSPEDSSIYLCSVEGTGAGYTFGSGTRLTVV.

The chain recombines TRBV6-1 with TRBJ1-1; no clear D. V shed 2 bases and J shed 1 base, with 5 bases lying between them. Germline-derived CDR1 and CDR2 are MNHNS and SASEGT. This CDR3 comprises 13 residues. The DNA of the CDR3 is TGTGCCAGCAGTGAATATAGGAACACTGAAGCTTTCTTT. Its protein is CASSEYRNTEAFF.

This clone was observed a single time. The chain links TRBV7-3 to TRBJ2-1, with D tentatively TRBD2 (6 bases). CDR1 and CDR2 (germline): SGHTA, FQGTGA. Trimming shortened V by 4 bases and J by 9 bases, and 19 bases separated the two germline ends. There are 15 residues in the CDR3. The CDR3 sequence: CASSSAVDGSGEQFF. The CDR3 DNA sequence: TGTGCCAGCAGCTCGGCGGTCGACGGGAGTGGTGAGCAGTTCTTC.

The V call is TRBV7-9, the J call TRBJ2-1; 11 bases are a match to TRBD2. The V gene's germline CDR1 is SEHNR and CDR2 FQNEAQ (reference sequence). J gave up 7 bases and V 1 base, and 3 bases lay outside the gene matches. The CDR3 covers 15 residues. The CDR3 DNA reads TGTGCCAGCAGCTTAGTACTAGCGGGAGTTAATGAGCAGTTCTTC. Amino acids: CASSLVLAGVNEQFF.

The V call is TRBV2, the J call TRBJ2-1; TRBD2 aligns across 13 bases. This CDR3 region has 15 residues. V dropped 6 bases and J dropped 7; count of bases not matched to a gene: 6. The V gene's germline CDR1 is SNHLY and CDR2 FYNNEI. The CDR3: CASRATSGGENEQFF. Written as DNA, the CDR3 is TGTGCCAGCAGAGCCACTAGCGGGGGGGAAAATGAGCAGTTCTTC.

This clone was seen just once. The rearrangement uses TRBV7-8 and TRBJ2-3; TRBD2 matches 9 bases. Trimming removed 5 bases from V and 4 bases from J; junction bases left unmatched: 7. The CDR3 length is 15 residues. CDR1 and CDR2 from the germline V gene are SGHVS and FQNEAQ. The CDR3: CASSRTSDPSDTQYF. Here the CDR3 DNA reads TGTGCCAGCAGCCGGACTAGCGACCCCTCAGATACGCAGTATTTT.

This rearrangement joins TRBV18 to TRBJ1-2; D remains unclear. Trimming took 3 bases from V and 8 from J, leaving 16 bases between them. The V gene's germline CDR1 is KGHSH and CDR2 LQKENI. The CDR3 is 14 amino acids. CDR3 sequence: CASSPAREAGGYTF. Written as DNA, the CDR3 is TGTGCCAGCTCACCCGCCCGGGAAGCGGGAGGCTACACCTTC.

The chain carries TRBV7-9 and TRBJ2-1, with 8 bases lining up with TRBD1. CDR1 and CDR2 from the germline V gene are SEHNR and FQNEAQ (reference sequence). V dropped 0 bases and J dropped 7; count of bases not matched to a gene: 8. CDR3 length equals 16 residues. CDR3 amino acids: CASSLADGQGANEQFF. In nucleotides, the CDR3 is TGTGCCAGCAGCTTAGCAGACGGTCAGGGGGCGAATGAGCAGTTCTTC.

V is TRBV2 and J is TRBJ2-7, with 9 bases lining up with TRBD1. The V gene's germline CDR1 is SNHLY and CDR2 FYNNEI. With 4 bases clipped from V and 5 bases from J, the junction kept 9 bases outside the gene matches. This CDR3 region has 15 residues. The CDR3 here is CASSAPGDRVDEQYF. The CDR3 DNA is TGTGCCAGCAGTGCCCCCGGGGACAGGGTGGACGAGCAGTACTTC.

The rearrangement uses TRBV6-5 and TRBJ2-1; TRBD2 matches at 11 bases. The V segment lost 5 bases and the J segment 9 bases; nucleotides outside the gene matches: 9. Germline-derived CDR1 and CDR2 are MNHEY and SVGAGI. The CDR3 runs 15 residues. The CDR3 DNA reads as TGTGCCAGCAGTCCCGGGACTAGCGGAGCTACTGAGCAGTTCTTC. Its translation is CASSPGTSGATEQFF.

The chain couples TRBV10-3 to TRBJ1-4; unclear D gene. Germline assignment: CDR1 ENHRY and CDR2 SYGVKD. The V end was cut by 3 bases, the J end by 7 bases, with 6 bases between. The CDR3 contains 12 residues. For the CDR3, the DNA is TGTGCCATCAGTGAAGCGACTGAAAAACTGTTTTTT. Translation gives CAISEATEKLFF.